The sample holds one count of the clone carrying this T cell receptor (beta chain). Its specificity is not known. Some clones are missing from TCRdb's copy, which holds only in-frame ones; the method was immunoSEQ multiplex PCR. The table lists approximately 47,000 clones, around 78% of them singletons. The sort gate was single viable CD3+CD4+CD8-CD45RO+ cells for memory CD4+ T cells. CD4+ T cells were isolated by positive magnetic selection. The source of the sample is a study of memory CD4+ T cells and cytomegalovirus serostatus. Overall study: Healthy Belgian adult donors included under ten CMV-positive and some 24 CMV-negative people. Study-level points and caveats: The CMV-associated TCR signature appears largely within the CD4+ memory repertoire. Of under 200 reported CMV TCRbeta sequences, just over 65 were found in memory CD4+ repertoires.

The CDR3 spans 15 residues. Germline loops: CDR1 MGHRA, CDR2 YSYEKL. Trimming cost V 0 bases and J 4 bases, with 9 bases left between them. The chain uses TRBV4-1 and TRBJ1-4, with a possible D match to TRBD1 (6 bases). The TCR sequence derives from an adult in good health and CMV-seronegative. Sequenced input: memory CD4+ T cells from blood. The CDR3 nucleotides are TGCGCCAGCAGCCAAGACGAACAGGGTAATGAAAAACTGTTTTTT. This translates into CASSQDEQGNEKLFF.